This T cell receptor beta chain was profiled in a study of T-cell reconstitution after alpha-beta-depleted transplantation in children (dated by TCRdb to about 2016). A note on the overall study: The study quantitatively tracked T-cell immune reconstitution after TCRalphabeta/CD19-depleted allogeneic hematopoietic cell transplantation in children using TCR repertoire profiling.

CDR1 and CDR2 (SEHNR, FQNEAQ) derive from the germline V gene (reference sequence). The CDR3 spans 14 residues, from the cysteine through the phenylalanine. Just CDR3 DNA is preserved here, 42 bases in frame from base 1. The junction shows trimming of 5 bases on V and 6 bases on J, plus 15 bases between the germline ends. This clonotype occurred many times. There is no known antigen for this receptor. No base quality information exists; no much larger clone differs at one position. Library prep was done by PCR. Sequencer: Illumina HiSeq 2500. TCR library preparation used molecular barcoding, with unique molecular identifiers applied to normalize quantification of the TCRbeta repertoire. TCRdb reanalyzed the raw reads on its own, using fastp at Q25 for trimming and MiXCR for clone calling, and kept in-frame beta chains. Entries that share a CDR3 protein sequence are merged under the most common genes and DNA. For this sample the table gives over 85,000 distinct CDR3 sequences, of which 10% were detected only once. Clones ranked in the top ten supply 8% to 9.5% of the sample.

The V and J segments used are TRBV7-9 and TRBJ2-3; the D gene assignment is ambiguous. This specimen consisted of PBMCs from the stem cell graft donor, obtained from the stem cell graft. This receptor was identified in a human donor who donated a stem cell graft to a child with acute lymphoblastic leukemia. The bases are TGTGCCAGCAGCCCATTCCACCCATGGGATACGCAGTATTTT. Its coded protein is CASSPFHPWDTQYF.